Given below is one T cell receptor beta chain in context. Clones were read by immunoSEQ multiplex PCR, and TCRdb kept only the in-frame ones, dropping some. The sample shows 55,000 to 80,000 clones, roughly 88% of them seen only once. These data are taken from a study of T cell changes during pregnancy in multiple sclerosis. The V segment lost 6 bases and the J segment 4 bases; nucleotides outside the gene matches: 4. Germline V gene sequence: CDR1 SGHRS, CDR2 YFSETQ. This CDR3 spans 14 amino acids. The chain carries TRBV5-1 and TRBJ2-3; TRBD2 matches 11 bases. The input for sequencing was peripheral blood, taken after pregnancy. This clonotype was sampled from a female donor in good health, enrolled as a control in a pregnancy study. This CDR3 reads CASKLLAGADTQYF. The CDR3 DNA sequence: TGCGCCAGCAAGTTACTAGCGGGAGCAGATACGCAGTATTTT.